A single T cell receptor (beta chain) is shown here with its context. The antigen it recognizes is unknown. Per-base quality was not reported, and no clone a single base away is much larger than it. This sample is part of a study of blood T cell repertoires in COVID-19 (dated by TCRdb to 2020 to 2021). Context from the whole study: Samples covering the acute and convalescent phases of COVID-19 were provided by collaborators in the United States, Italy and Spain. Subjects who had been exposed to COVID-19, were actively infected with it, or had recovered from it provided the deeply sampled blood TCRbeta repertoires that made up the dataset. A de-identified subject ID, COVID-19 status, age in years and sex were almost always included in the sample metadata. Samples came from the ongoing ImmuneRACE study (first 160 participants) plus 1,254 subjects from 6 global collaborators. A freely available public database, intended as a resource for researchers studying the immune response to SARS-CoV-2, is where the repertoires were released. The material from the prospective study consisted of cDNA or gDNA derived from T cells, B-cell-depleted T cells, or PBMCs. HLA class I and class II types, where available, came from metadata supplied by the sample provider rather than from assay-based typing. General conclusions and limits of the study: The amount of clinical and demographic metadata varied by source and participant and was provided uncurated.

Collaborating institutions collected whole blood in K2EDTA tubes following their own protocols. For TCRbeta analysis, collaborators shipped samples as frozen whole blood, isolated PBMCs, or DNA extracted from either of those sample types. TCRbeta CDR3 regions were amplified from genomic DNA using the immunoSEQ Assay, a bias-controlled multiplex PCR. The study's processing was this. Within the assay, amplification of reference gene primers was used to estimate how many nucleated cells each sample contained. To quantify the absolute abundance of each unique TCRbeta CDR3 rearrangement, sequence reads were collapsed and filtered. For each sample, productive Simpson clonality was calculated by taking the square root of Simpson's diversity index across productive rearrangements. The table was pulled from immuneACCESS by TCRdb, which kept in-frame rearrangements only. Such tables lose some clones; where checked, under half of the loss comes from unresolved V genes, and the rest has no known cause. For V, J and clone size, that table is used; D and trimming come from the DNA. This sample comprises about 140,000 clones, over 80% of them detected only once. The ten biggest clones cover 0.75% to 0.95% of the sample.

V gives up 5 bases and J gives up 3 bases, and the segment between their germline ends measures 17 bases. The germline V gene encodes CDR1 SGHTA and CDR2 FQGTGA. Counted from cysteine to phenylalanine, this CDR3 has 15 amino acids. Of all the DNA, just the CDR3 is kept, 45 bases in frame from base 1. The receptor's source is a woman between 45 and 65 years old with acute or convalescent COVID-19. The rearrangement combines TRBV7-3 with TRBJ2-7, with TRBD1 perhaps the D gene, on 6 matching bases. Sequencing input: peripheral blood. The CDR3: CASSTHTGSDYEQYF. The nucleotide sequence is TGTGCCAGCAGCACCCACACAGGGTCTGACTACGAGCAGTACTTC.